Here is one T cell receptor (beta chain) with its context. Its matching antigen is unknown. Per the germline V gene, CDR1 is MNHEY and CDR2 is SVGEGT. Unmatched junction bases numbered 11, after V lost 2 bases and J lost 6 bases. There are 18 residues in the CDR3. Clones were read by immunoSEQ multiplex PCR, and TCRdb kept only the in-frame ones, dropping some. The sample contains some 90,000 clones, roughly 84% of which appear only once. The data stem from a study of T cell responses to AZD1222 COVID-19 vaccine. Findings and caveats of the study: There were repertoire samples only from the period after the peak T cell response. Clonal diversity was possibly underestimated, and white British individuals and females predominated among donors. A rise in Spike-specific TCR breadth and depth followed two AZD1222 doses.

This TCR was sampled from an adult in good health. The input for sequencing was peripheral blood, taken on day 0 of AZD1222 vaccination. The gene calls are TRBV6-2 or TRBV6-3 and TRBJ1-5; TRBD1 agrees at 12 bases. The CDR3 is CASSYVWGQGAEVQPQHF. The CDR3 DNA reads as TGTGCCAGCAGTTACGTATGGGGACAGGGGGCTGAAGTTCAGCCCCAGCATTTT.